This T cell receptor beta chain is drawn from a study of human T cells and chemical hapten exposure. Study observations and caveats: Versus controls, expanded TCRs had significantly more large CDR3 similarity clusters.

TCRdb analysed the RACE reads with MiXCR anew, one entry per CDR3 protein. The repertoire consists of more than 95,000 distinct CDR3 sequences, with over 10% occurring once and the leading ten covering roughly 1.3%. J was trimmed by 3 bases and V by 2 bases; bases with no gene match: 9. Germline V gene lookup returns CDR1 MDHEN and CDR2 SYDVKM. The CDR3 extends over 16 amino acids. Time point defined: patch test 1, 2 weeks after DPC sensitization. Indicated treatment: therapeutic diphenylcyclopropenone sensitization with weekly scalp DPC. This clonotype turned up a few times. As yet, its antigen is unknown.

The sample in question was whole blood, obtained in connection with sensitization to the hapten diphenylcyclopropenone (DPC). V and J are TRBV28 and TRBJ2-7; 8 nucleotides agree with TRBD2. The TCR comes from a woman between 50 and 59 years old with alopecia areata. Some clones in this sample may be carry-over from other donors' samples. This CDR3 reads CASSLPRVAGNYEQYF. In DNA form, the CDR3 reads TGTGCCAGCAGTTTACCCAGGGTAGCGGGGAACTACGAGCAGTACTTC.